This T cell receptor (beta chain) was recovered during a study of blood T cell repertoires in COVID-19. The CDR3 extends over 15 amino acids. Trimming left V 6 bases short and J 0 bases short, with 11 bases between. Per the germline V gene, CDR1 is MGHRA and CDR2 is YSYEKL. The assay was immunoSEQ multiplex PCR, and TCRdb's table has in-frame clones only and misses some. The table includes about 200,000 clones, approximately 83% detected once. The chain employs TRBV4-1 and TRBJ1-4; D not resolved. Input material: peripheral blood. This clonotype was obtained from a human donor with active or convalescent COVID-19. The donor label of this sample is uncertain. This CDR3 reads CASSLTLATNEKLFF. The DNA for the CDR3 is TGCGCCAGCAGTTTGACACTTGCAACTAATGAAAAACTGTTTTTT.